Below are 25 T cell receptor beta chains sequenced from a single sample in a study of siplizumab effects on memory and regulatory T cells. Clones were read by immunoSEQ multiplex PCR, and TCRdb kept only the in-frame ones, dropping some. This table has 100,000 or so clones, around 90% appearing once. Sequencing was performed on non-Treg CD4+ T cells sorted from blood. Receptor source: a human donor in good health.

This chain links TRBV30 with TRBJ1-1; D is perhaps TRBD1 (5 bases). V lost 4 bases to trimming and J lost 2 bases, with 8 bases between them. Germline CDR1 reads GTSNPN; CDR2 reads SVGIG (reference sequence). The CDR3 length is 12 residues. In nucleotides, the CDR3 is TGTGCCTGGAATACAGGCAACACTGAAGCTTTCTTT. It is translated as CAWNTGNTEAFF.

V is TRBV10-3 and J is TRBJ2-7; tentative D call: TRBD1 (5 bases). The CDR3 totals 13 residues. V gave up 6 bases and J gave up 3 bases, with 12 bases separating them. Germline V gives CDR1 ENHRY, CDR2 SYGVKD. As DNA, the CDR3 is TGTGCCATCAGCGCTTCTACAGGCTACGAGCAGTACTTC. Translation: CAISASTGYEQYF.

V is TRBV5-1 and J is TRBJ2-7; D may be TRBD1 (6 bases). CDR1 and CDR2 from the germline V gene are SGHRS and YFSETQ. The CDR3 has 14 amino acids. The V end lost 8 bases, the J end lost 0 bases, and 15 bases lay between the germline ends. The CDR3 sequence is CASNRDTVSYEQYF. As DNA, the CDR3 is TGCGCCAGTAACCGGGACACCGTCTCCTACGAGCAGTACTTC.

This clone was seen only a few times. The chain is built from TRBV4-2 and TRBJ1-2; possibly TRBD1 for D (6 bases). CDR3 length equals 15 residues. Trimming removed 0 bases from V and 4 bases from J, with 12 bases in between. Germline assignment: CDR1 LGHNA and CDR2 YNFKEQ. Written as DNA, the CDR3 is TGTGCCAGCAGCCAAGATACAGGGTCCGCCTATGGCTACACCTTC. It yields the protein CASSQDTGSAYGYTF.

The rearrangement uses TRBV5-1 and TRBJ1-3; D perhaps matches TRBD1 (5 bases). The CDR3 sequence is 14 residues long. Germline V CDR1 and CDR2: SGHRS, YFSETQ. The germline V and J ends were trimmed by 4 bases and 2 bases, with 10 bases remaining between them. This CDR3 reads CASSKGTAGNTIYF. The CDR3 nucleotides read TGCGCCAGCAGCAAGGGGACGGCTGGAAACACCATATATTTT.

The V gene is TRBV27, the J gene TRBJ2-2; the D is unclear. The germline gives CDR1 MNHEY, CDR2 SMNVEV (reference sequence). CDR3 length equals 13 residues. Trimming removed 4 bases at V and 7 bases at J, with 10 bases between. CDR3 sequence (DNA): TGTGCCAGCAGTTCGAGCGCGCGCGGGGAGCTGTTTTTT. Translating gives CASSSSARGELFF.

This rearrangement joins TRBV27 to TRBJ2-5, with D possibly being TRBD2 (6 bases). The CDR3 covers 15 residues. The ends were cut back, 6 bases at V and 2 bases at J, with 16 bases in the middle. Germline V gene lookup returns CDR1 MNHEY and CDR2 SMNVEV (reference sequence). The CDR3: CASRARGGYQETQYF. Written as DNA, the CDR3 is TGTGCCAGCAGGGCCCGTGGGGGGTATCAAGAGACCCAGTACTTC.

This clone has more than one count but fewer than ten. The gene calls are TRBV2 and TRBJ1-5; 7 bases are a match to TRBD1. CDR3 length: 13 amino acids. Germline loops: CDR1 SNHLY, CDR2 FYNNEI. Trimming took 6 bases from V and 3 from J; bases not matched to a gene: 2. CDR3 loop: CASRTGTNQPQHF. CDR3 nucleotides: TGTGCCAGCAGGACAGGGACCAATCAGCCCCAGCATTTT.

J is TRBJ1-1 and V is TRBV21-1; the table's D gene call, TRBD1, was not cross checked with the DNA. TRBV21-1 counts as a pseudogene. There are 15 residues in the CDR3. CDR3 sequence: CASSNPQGLNTEAFF. The DNA of the CDR3 is TGTGCCAGCAGCAACCCACAGGGGTTGAACACTGAAGCTTTCTTT.

V and J are TRBV7-2 and TRBJ2-2; 8 bases match TRBD2. V shed 0 bases and J 8 bases; nucleotides not matched to a gene: 5. CDR3 length: 15 residues. Germline V CDR1 and CDR2: SGHTA, FQGNSA. The CDR3 is CASSLASGIAGELFF. The CDR3 DNA reads as TGTGCCAGCAGCTTAGCTAGCGGGATTGCTGGGGAGCTGTTTTTT.

V usage is TRBV6-5 and J usage is TRBJ2-7; TRBD1 matches 9 bases. The CDR3 covers 15 residues. J lost 2 bases, V lost 1 base, and 3 bases had no gene match. CDR1 and CDR2 (germline): MNHEY, SVGAGI. CDR3 nucleotides: TGTGCCAGCAGTTACTGGGGACAGGGCCCCTACGAGCAGTACTTC. Its protein product is CASSYWGQGPYEQYF.

This chain links TRBV18 with TRBJ2-7; possibly TRBD1 for D (5 bases). Germline-derived CDR1 and CDR2 are KGHSH and LQKENI. Deletions cut 4 bases from V and 4 bases from J, with 11 bases between. There are 13 residues in the CDR3. CDR3 DNA: TGTGCCAGCTCACTTCAGCAGGGTTACGAGCAGTACTTC. Its protein is CASSLQQGYEQYF.

The chain has TRBV5-1 and TRBJ1-1, with TRBD1 as a possible D gene (5 bases). The ends were cut back, 3 bases at V and 5 bases at J, with 8 bases in the middle. The CDR3 length is 12 residues. CDR1 is SGHRS, CDR2 YFSETQ, per germline. The CDR3 reads CASSSGRTEAFF. The CDR3, as DNA: TGCGCCAGCAGCTCAGGGAGGACTGAAGCTTTCTTT.

V gene TRBV28 combines with J gene TRBJ2-2, with D possibly TRBD2 on 6 matching bases. CDR1 is MDHEN and CDR2 is SYDVKM in the germline V gene. CDR3 length equals 14 residues. V was shortened by 6 bases and J by 4 bases, with 12 bases between the two germline ends. The CDR3 DNA follows: TGTGCCAGCAGGTCGGAGGGAACCACCGGGGAGCTGTTTTTT. Translating gives CASRSEGTTGELFF.

This clone has only one observation. For the CDR3, the DNA is TGCGCCAGCAGCTGGGGACAGGGATCCCCCCTGGACATTCAGTACTTC. Translated, it gives CASSWGQGSPLDIQYF. The chain combines TRBV5-1 with TRBJ2-4, with TRBD1 matching over 9 bases. Germline CDR1 is SGHRS and CDR2 is YFSETQ. The CDR3 loop spans 16 amino acids. V was clipped by 3 bases and J by 8 bases; unmatched bases: 12. Full variable domain (remainder filled in from reference TRBV5-1 and TRBJ2-4): KAGVTQTPRYLIKTRGQQVTLSCSPISGHRSVSWYQQTPGQGLQFLFEYFSETQRNKGNFPGRFSGRQFSNSRSEMNVSTLELGDSALYLCASSWGQGSPLDIQYFGAGTRLSVL.

The V call is TRBV5-5, the J call TRBJ2-5, with D possibly matching TRBD1 (5 bases). This CDR3 comprises 13 residues. V was pared by 0 bases and J by 5 bases, with 8 bases between. Looked up from germline, CDR1 is SGHKS and CDR2 is YYEKEE (reference sequence). The CDR3 reads CASSLVGVETQYF. CDR3 DNA sequence: TGTGCCAGCAGCTTGGTAGGGGTGGAGACCCAGTACTTC.

The genes are TRBV5-1 and TRBJ2-7; 12 bases are a match to TRBD2. The CDR3 covers 17 residues. Germline V gene data show CDR1 as SGHRS and CDR2 as YFSETQ. The trim removed 1 base at V and 1 base at J, leaving 6 bases unmatched. The CDR3 DNA follows: TGCGCCAGCAGCTTGTCGACTAGCGGGAGACAATCCTACGAGCAGTACTTC. This encodes CASSLSTSGRQSYEQYF.

The rearrangement uses TRBV9 and TRBJ1-2, with D tentatively TRBD1 (6 bases). Deletions cut 0 bases from V and 4 bases from J, with 13 bases between. Germline V gene lookup returns CDR1 SGDLS and CDR2 YYNGEE. The CDR3 is made up of 15 amino acids. The CDR3 region has the DNA TGTGCCAGCAGCGTAGCTGCAGGGGCCCCCTATGGCTACACCTTC. It translates to CASSVAAGAPYGYTF.

V gene TRBV6-6 combines with J gene TRBJ1-2; TRBD1 aligns across 7 bases. The J segment lost 2 bases and the V segment lost 7 bases, leaving 4 bases of the junction unmatched. This CDR3 region has 13 residues. CDR1 is MNHNY and CDR2 is SVGAGI in the germline V gene (reference sequence). CDR3 in DNA: TGTGCCAGCACGGCAGGGGGGAACTATGGCTACACCTTC. Translated: CASTAGGNYGYTF.

The chain links TRBV4-3 to TRBJ2-1; D is unclear. V dropped 11 bases and J dropped 3 bases, with 2 bases sitting between them. The CDR3 has 9 residues. Per germline, CDR1 LGHNA and CDR2 YSLEER. CDR3 in amino acids: CAHYNEQFF. CDR3 nucleotide sequence: TGCGCCCACTACAATGAGCAGTTCTTC.

J is TRBJ2-1 and V is TRBV4-2; 14 nucleotides align to TRBD2. CDR1 and CDR2 from the germline V gene are LGHNA and YNFKEQ. This CDR3 has 15 amino acids. The V and J ends lost 5 bases and 8 bases, in that order; junction bases with no gene match: 5. The CDR3 DNA follows: TGTGCCAGCAGCTCGGGGACTAGCGGGGGTTATGAGCAGTTCTTC. Translation gives CASSSGTSGGYEQFF.

CDR3 residues: CASSLERVSGNTIYF. In DNA, the CDR3 is TGTGCCAGCAGTTTAGAACGGGTTTCTGGAAACACCATATATTTT. The chain joins TRBV27 to TRBJ1-3; the D is unclear. V lost 2 bases, J lost 1 base, and 9 bases lay in between. CDR1 and CDR2 (germline): MNHEY, SMNVEV (reference sequence). The CDR3 has 15 residues.

The J gene is TRBJ2-4, the V gene TRBV19, with TRBD1 matching over 9 bases. The germline CDR1 and CDR2 sequences are LNHDA and SQIVND (reference sequence). The CDR3 has 18 amino acids. Trimming at V came to 4 bases and at J to 0 bases, leaving 10 bases not matched to a gene. The CDR3 coding sequence is TGTGCCAGTAGTAGTGTGACAGGGGGTCCCCTAGCCAAAAACATTCAGTACTTC. Its translation: CASSSVTGGPLAKNIQYF.

The rearrangement joins TRBV7-8 to TRBJ1-5; 9 bases agree with TRBD1. Germline V gene lookup returns CDR1 SGHVS and CDR2 FQNEAQ. CDR3 length: 15 residues. The trim removed 5 bases at V and 7 bases at J, leaving 9 bases unmatched. The CDR3 spells CASSRTGEDKQPQHF. CDR3 nucleotides: TGTGCCAGCAGCCGGACAGGGGAAGATAAGCAGCCCCAGCATTTT.

This clone was detected once. The CDR3 DNA reads TGTGCTAGTGGTTTGGCTTTGGCAGGTCCGTACACCTTC. This sequence encodes CASGLALAGPYTF. The chain recombines TRBV12-5 with TRBJ1-2; the D is unclear. With 1 base removed from V and 11 bases from J, the gap between germline ends came to 14 bases. CDR3 length equals 13 residues. The V gene's germline CDR1 is LGHNT and CDR2 FRNRAP.